What follows are 23 T cell receptor beta chains derived from one specimen sequenced in a study of glioma-infiltrating T cells after dendritic cell vaccination. Profiled with immunoSEQ multiplex PCR; TCRdb holds only in-frame clones, not every one. Of 72,000 or so clones detected, roughly 84% appear once; the ten largest clones hold 2% to 2.5%. This sample's time point: after dendritic cell vaccination, including at tumor progression/relapse. The input for sequencing was blood, taken after dendritic cell vaccination. All receptors come from a human donor with glioblastoma.

This chain joins TRBV7-2 and TRBJ2-7, with D possibly being TRBD2 (5 bases). The CDR3 covers 12 residues. Per germline, CDR1 SGHTA and CDR2 FQGNSA. Trimming removed 5 bases at V and 3 bases at J, with 8 bases between. CDR3 region: CASSVGDYEQYF. DNA of the CDR3: TGTGCCAGCAGCGTCGGGGACTACGAGCAGTACTTC.

The genes are TRBV5-6 and TRBJ1-2; 9 bases fit TRBD1. The ends lost 4 bases at V and 8 bases at J; junction bases unmatched: 6. The CDR3 spans 13 residues. Germline CDR1 is SGHDT and CDR2 is YYEEEE. The CDR3 protein is CASSQPDRGGYTF. CDR3 coding DNA: TGTGCCAGCAGCCAGCCGGACAGGGGAGGCTACACCTTC. The whole variable domain, remainder taken from reference TRBV5-6 and TRBJ1-2, is DAGVTQSPTHLIKTRGQQVTLRCSPKSGHDTVSWYQQALGQGPQFIFQYYEEEERQRGNFPDRFSGHQFPNYSSELNVNALLLGDSALYLCASSQPDRGGYTFGSGTRLTVV.

This rearrangement joins TRBV5-4 to TRBJ2-3; 7 nucleotides match TRBD2. From germline, CDR1 is SGHNT and CDR2 YYREEE (reference sequence). This CDR3 is 17 amino acids long. V was clipped by 0 bases and J by 0 bases; unmatched bases: 7. The CDR3 sequence is CASSLGSSGTSTDTQYF. DNA of the CDR3: TGTGCCAGCAGCTTGGGGTCTAGCGGAACAAGCACAGATACGCAGTATTTT.

This chain joins TRBV29-1 and TRBJ2-1; 10 nucleotides align to TRBD2. The J segment lost 8 bases and the V segment lost 5 bases, leaving 9 bases of the junction unmatched. The CDR3 loop spans 14 amino acids. Germline V CDR1 and CDR2: SQVTM, ANQGSEA. CDR3 nucleotides: TGCAGCGTTTCCGAGCGGGAGGGCCACGATGAGCAGTTCTTC. Its translation is CSVSEREGHDEQFF.

This sequence joins TRBV29-1 and TRBJ2-2; TRBD1 agrees at 9 bases. CDR3 length: 15 residues. Per the germline V gene, CDR1 is SQVTM and CDR2 is ANQGSEA. J lost 1 base, V lost 5 bases, and 5 bases had no gene match. The CDR3 nucleotides read TGCAGCGTTTCAAGGACAGGGGAGAACACCGGGGAGCTGTTTTTT. Translated, it gives CSVSRTGENTGELFF.

CDR3 protein: CASSFQLGAREQYF. The CDR3, as DNA: TGTGCCAGCAGCTTTCAGCTGGGGGCAAGGGAGCAGTACTTC. This chain links TRBV5-4 with TRBJ2-7, with D tentatively TRBD1 (6 bases). V lost 2 bases and J 7 bases, leaving 16 bases between the germline ends. The CDR3 has 14 residues. The germline CDR1 and CDR2 sequences are SGHNT and YYREEE (reference sequence).

The V call is TRBV30, the J call TRBJ2-7; 9 bases are shared with TRBD1. CDR1 and CDR2 from the germline V gene are GTSNPN and SVGIG (reference sequence). The ends lost 8 bases at V and 3 bases at J; junction bases unmatched: 2. There are 11 residues in the CDR3. The CDR3 nucleotides are TGTGCCATGACAGGGGGCTACGAGCAGTACTTC. The encoded protein is CAMTGGYEQYF. The full variable domain, rest sourced from reference TRBV30 and TRBJ2-7, is SQTIHQWPATLVQPVGSPLSLECTVEGTSNPNLYWYRQAAGRGLQLLFYSVGIGQISSEVPQNLSASRPQDRQFILSSKKLLLSDSGFYLCAMTGGYEQYFGPGTRLTVT.

The chain carries TRBV9 and TRBJ2-5, with 9 bases fitting TRBD1. The CDR3 length is 14 residues. Germline V gene sequence: CDR1 SGDLS, CDR2 YYNGEE. Trimming removed 2 bases from V and 5 bases from J; junction bases left unmatched: 4. The DNA of the CDR3 is TGTGCCAGCAGCGTGGACAGGGGCAGGGAGACCCAGTACTTC. Translated: CASSVDRGRETQYF.

In regard to this clone: One end of the junction fails to match germline, which may point to a read error. The chain carries TRBV23-1 and TRBJ2-5, with TRBD1 as a possible D gene (6 bases). TRBV23-1 is labeled an ORF, and its function is uncertain. This CDR3 comprises 12 residues. This chain's CDR3 is CASSQSKQGKNF. The DNA of the CDR3 is TGCGCCAGCAGTCAATCGAAACAGGGTAAGAACTTC.

This chain joins TRBV13 and TRBJ1-1, with 7 positions matching TRBD1. V lost 4 bases and J lost 8; bases outside the gene matches: 1. The CDR3 loop spans 11 amino acids. Germline values: CDR1 PRHDT, CDR2 FYEKMQ (reference sequence). CDR3 in DNA: TGTGCCAGCAGCTGGGGACAGGAAGCTTTCTTT. This encodes CASSWGQEAFF.

The genes are TRBV5-1 and TRBJ2-3; 9 positions agree with TRBD2. This CDR3 contains 15 residues. V dropped 7 bases and J dropped 0; count of bases not matched to a gene: 6. Germline lookup yields CDR1 SGHRS and CDR2 YFSETQ. This CDR3 reads CASAASGASTDTQYF. The CDR3 nucleotides read TGCGCCAGCGCTGCTAGCGGGGCAAGCACAGATACGCAGTATTTT.

The chain employs TRBV6-1 and TRBJ2-3; no clear D. Trimming left V 3 bases short and J 0 bases short, with 7 bases between. Germline CDR1 and CDR2: MNHNS and SASEGT. The CDR3 sequence is 14 residues long. The CDR3 loop reads CASSDRVSTDTQYF. CDR3 bases: TGTGCCAGCAGTGACCGTGTCAGCACAGATACGCAGTATTTT.

The genes are TRBV19 and TRBJ1-2; D gene uncertain. V lost 2 bases and J 3 bases, leaving 4 bases between the germline ends. The germline V gene has CDR1 LNHDA and CDR2 SQIVND (reference sequence). The CDR3 sequence is 12 residues long. CDR3: CASSITDYGYTF. The CDR3 DNA reads as TGTGCCAGTAGTATAACAGACTATGGCTACACCTTC.

V and J are TRBV2 and TRBJ2-7; 9 bases agree with TRBD2. Germline CDR1 SNHLY, CDR2 FYNNEI. The trim removed 8 bases at V and 6 bases at J, leaving 5 bases unmatched. The CDR3 length is 12 residues. CDR3 protein: CASGGLASEQYF. The CDR3 coding sequence is TGTGCCAGCGGGGGACTAGCCTCCGAGCAGTACTTC. The full variable domain, completed using reference TRBV2 and TRBJ2-7, is EPEVTQTPSHQVTQMGQEVILRCVPISNHLYFYWYRQILGQKVEFLVSFYNNEISEKSEIFDDQFSVERPDGSNFTLKIRSTKLEDSAMYFCASGGLASEQYFGPGTRLTVT.

This sequence joins TRBV6-5 and TRBJ1-2; D is uncertain. The CDR3 covers 11 residues. The V end lost 2 bases, the J end lost 8 bases, and 6 bases lay between the germline ends. The germline V gene encodes CDR1 MNHEY and CDR2 SVGAGI. The CDR3 DNA reads as TGTGCCAGCAGTTACGGCGGGGGCTACACCTTC. Its translation: CASSYGGGYTF.

This chain uses TRBV4-1 with TRBJ1-1; D gene ambiguous. V dropped 1 base and J dropped 2 bases, with 11 bases sitting between them. The CDR3 sequence is 15 residues long. The germline CDR1 and CDR2 sequences are MGHRA and YSYEKL. CDR3 nucleotides: TGCGCCAGCAGCCAAGGTCCGGGTGGAAACACTGAAGCTTTCTTT. Residues: CASSQGPGGNTEAFF.

Here the CDR3 DNA reads TGTGCCAGCAGCTTAGAATCCTCCCTGGCAGGGGGTAACACCGGGGAGCTGTTTTTT. It specifies CASSLESSLAGGNTGELFF. This rearrangement joins TRBV11-2 to TRBJ2-2; 7 bases are a match to TRBD1. Germline CDR1 and CDR2: SGHAT and FQNNGV. The junction had 12 bases not matched to a gene; V was cut back by 0 bases and J by 2 bases. CDR3 length: 19 amino acids.

This clone was counted once. The chain combines TRBV4-1 with TRBJ1-1; D perhaps matches TRBD1 (6 bases). The V end was cut by 3 bases, the J end by 1 base, with 9 bases between. Germline V CDR1 and CDR2: MGHRA, YSYEKL. This CDR3 is built from 14 residues. The CDR3 here is CASSHGQTNTEAFF. The CDR3 region has the DNA TGCGCCAGCAGCCATGGACAGACGAACACTGAAGCTTTCTTT.

The chain couples TRBV6-5 to TRBJ2-7; D is ambiguous. This CDR3 is 16 amino acids long. Germline V CDR1 and CDR2: MNHEY, SVGAGI. V lost 3 bases and J 3 bases, leaving 18 bases between the germline ends. The CDR3 region is CASSYVLVLLSYEQYF. Written as DNA, the CDR3 is TGTGCCAGCAGTTATGTTCTGGTACTCTTGAGCTACGAGCAGTACTTC.

V is TRBV4-3 and J is TRBJ1-2; no firm D call. CDR3 length: 16 residues. Germline CDR1 reads LGHNA; CDR2 reads YSLEER. The ends were cut back, 1 base at V and 4 bases at J, with 16 bases in the middle. The CDR3 sequence is CASSQGVVSNSYGYTF. The DNA of the CDR3 is TGCGCCAGCAGCCAAGGGGTGGTTTCTAACAGCTATGGCTACACCTTC.

The genes are TRBV5-1 and TRBJ2-5; D is undetermined. The J call is uncertain, as TRBJ2-7 better fits the DNA end. Germline values: CDR1 SGHRS, CDR2 YFSETQ. The CDR3 totals 14 residues. Here the CDR3 reads CASSLETPGYEQYF. DNA of the CDR3: TGCGCCAGCAGCTTGGAGACCCCCGGGTACGAGCAGTACTTC.

CDR3: CASRGGLGRQDEQFF. DNA of the CDR3: TGTGCCAGTAGGGGGGGACTAGGGCGCCAAGATGAGCAGTTCTTC. The chain employs TRBV19 and TRBJ2-1, with 8 bases lining up with TRBD2. J gave up 8 bases and V 6 bases, and 12 bases lay outside the gene matches. Germline V gene data show CDR1 as LNHDA and CDR2 as SQIVND (reference sequence). This CDR3 contains 15 residues.

This clone was observed once. The chain carries TRBV5-1 and TRBJ2-1, with TRBD2 matching over 11 bases. CDR1 is SGHRS, CDR2 YFSETQ, per germline. The J segment lost 6 bases and the V segment lost 3 bases, leaving 2 bases of the junction unmatched. The length of the CDR3 is 14 residues. As DNA, the CDR3 is TGCGCCAGCAGCTACACTAGCGGGAGCAATGAGCAGTTCTTC. It translates to CASSYTSGSNEQFF.